This note documents a single T cell receptor beta chain sequence. This sample was included in a study of OX40 agonist ivuxolimab in advanced cancers. As for the study in general: Each patient was given ivuxolimab into a vein every 2 weeks, at 0.01 to 10 mg/kg. Patients with prior anti-PD-1, anti-PD-L1 or anti-CTLA-4 therapy were eligible; less than 50% had some.

CDR1 SNHLY and CDR2 FYNNEI come from the germline V gene. The CDR3 length is 14 residues. Trimming stripped 6 bases from V and 7 bases from J, with 16 bases between. The protocol was immunoSEQ multiplex PCR, while the TCRdb copy is restricted to in-frame clones and leaves out a portion. This sample has about 80,000 clones, with more than 75% found just once. The chain employs TRBV2 and TRBJ1-5, with a weak D call TRBD1 (6 bases). The source was CD4+ or CD8+ T cells sorted from blood, collected in a trial of the OX40 agonist ivuxolimab. The source is an adult with an advanced solid tumor such as melanoma, head and neck, liver or kidney cancer. The CDR3, as DNA: TGTGCCAGCAGCCGAACGGGGGCGTCGCAGCCCCAGCATTTT. This translates into CASSRTGASQPQHF.